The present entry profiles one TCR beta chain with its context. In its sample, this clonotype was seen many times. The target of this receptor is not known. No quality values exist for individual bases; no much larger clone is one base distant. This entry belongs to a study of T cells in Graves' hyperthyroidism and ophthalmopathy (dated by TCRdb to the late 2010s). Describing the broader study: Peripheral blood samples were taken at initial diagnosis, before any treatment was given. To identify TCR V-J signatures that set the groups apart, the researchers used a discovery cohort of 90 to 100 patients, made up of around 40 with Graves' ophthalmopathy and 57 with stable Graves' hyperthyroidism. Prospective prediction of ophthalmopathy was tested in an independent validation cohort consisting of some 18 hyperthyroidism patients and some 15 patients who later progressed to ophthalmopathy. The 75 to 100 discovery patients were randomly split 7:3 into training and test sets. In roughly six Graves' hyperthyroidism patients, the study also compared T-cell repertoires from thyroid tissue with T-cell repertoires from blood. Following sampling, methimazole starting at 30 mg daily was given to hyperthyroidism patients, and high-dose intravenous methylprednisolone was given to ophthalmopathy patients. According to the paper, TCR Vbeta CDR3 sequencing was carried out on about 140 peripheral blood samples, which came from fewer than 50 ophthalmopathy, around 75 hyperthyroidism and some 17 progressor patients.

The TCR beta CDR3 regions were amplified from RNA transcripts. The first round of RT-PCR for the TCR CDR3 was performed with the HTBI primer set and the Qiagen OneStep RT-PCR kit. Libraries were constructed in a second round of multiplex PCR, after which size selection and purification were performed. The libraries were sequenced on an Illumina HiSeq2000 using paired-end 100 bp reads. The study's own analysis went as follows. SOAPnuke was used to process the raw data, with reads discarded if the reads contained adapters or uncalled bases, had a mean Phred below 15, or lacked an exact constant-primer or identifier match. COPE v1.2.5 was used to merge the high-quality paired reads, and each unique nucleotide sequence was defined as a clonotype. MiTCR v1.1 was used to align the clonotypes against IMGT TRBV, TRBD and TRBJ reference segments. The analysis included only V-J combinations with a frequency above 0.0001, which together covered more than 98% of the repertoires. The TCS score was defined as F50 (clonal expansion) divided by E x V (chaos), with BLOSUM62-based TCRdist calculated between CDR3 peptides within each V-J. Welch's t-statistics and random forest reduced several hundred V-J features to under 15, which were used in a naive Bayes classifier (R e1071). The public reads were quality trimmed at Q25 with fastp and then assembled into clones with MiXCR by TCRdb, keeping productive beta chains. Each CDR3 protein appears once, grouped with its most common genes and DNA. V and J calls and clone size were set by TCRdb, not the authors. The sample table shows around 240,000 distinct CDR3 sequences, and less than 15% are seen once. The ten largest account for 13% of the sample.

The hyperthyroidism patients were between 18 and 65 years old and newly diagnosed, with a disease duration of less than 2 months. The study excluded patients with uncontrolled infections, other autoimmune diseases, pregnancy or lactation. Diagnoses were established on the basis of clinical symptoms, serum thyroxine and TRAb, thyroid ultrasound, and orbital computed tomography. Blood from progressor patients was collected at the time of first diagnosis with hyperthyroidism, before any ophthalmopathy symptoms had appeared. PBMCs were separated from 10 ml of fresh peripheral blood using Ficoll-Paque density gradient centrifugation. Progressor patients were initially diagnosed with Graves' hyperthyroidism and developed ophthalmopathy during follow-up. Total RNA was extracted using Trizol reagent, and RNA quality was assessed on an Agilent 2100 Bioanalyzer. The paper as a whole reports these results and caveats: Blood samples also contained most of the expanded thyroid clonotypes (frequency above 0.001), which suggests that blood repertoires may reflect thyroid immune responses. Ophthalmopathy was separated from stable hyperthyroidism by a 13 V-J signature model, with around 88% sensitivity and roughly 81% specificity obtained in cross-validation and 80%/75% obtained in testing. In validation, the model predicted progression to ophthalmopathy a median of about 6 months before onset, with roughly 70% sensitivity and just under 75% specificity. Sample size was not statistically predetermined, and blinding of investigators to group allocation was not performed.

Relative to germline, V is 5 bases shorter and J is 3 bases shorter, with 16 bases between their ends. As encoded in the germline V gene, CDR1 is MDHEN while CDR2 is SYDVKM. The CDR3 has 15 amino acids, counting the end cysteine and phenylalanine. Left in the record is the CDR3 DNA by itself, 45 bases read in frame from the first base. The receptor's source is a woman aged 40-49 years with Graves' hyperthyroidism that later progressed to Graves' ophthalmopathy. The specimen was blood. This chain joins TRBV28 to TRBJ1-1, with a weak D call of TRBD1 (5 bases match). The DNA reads TGTGCCAGCAGTACCCATGGGGGGGGACACACTGAAGCTTTCTTT. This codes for CASSTHGGGHTEAFF. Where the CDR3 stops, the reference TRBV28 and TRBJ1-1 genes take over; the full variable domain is DVKVTQSSRYLVKRTGEKVFLECVQDMDHENMFWYRQDPGLGLRLIYFSYDVKMKEKGDIPEGYSVSREKKERFSLILESASTNQTSMYLCASSTHGGGHTEAFFGQGTRLTVV.